The rows below give T cell receptor beta chains drawn from one sample of a study of T cell changes during pregnancy in multiple sclerosis. Generated by immunoSEQ multiplex PCR, the TCRdb table keeps only in-frame clones and is missing some. The sample includes 52,000 or so clones, around 90% of them seen just once. The input for sequencing was CD4+ T cells from peripheral blood mononuclear cells, taken in the first trimester of pregnancy. These receptors were obtained from a female donor with multiple sclerosis, enrolled in a pregnancy study. CDR3s include the opening cysteine and the closing phenylalanine or tryptophan. Each record gives: CDR3 DNA, CDR3 protein, V gene, CDR3 length, J gene, clone size, D gene. D genes are given only for firm matches. Rows may omit the clone size; those that give it use once, few, many or a size class.

cdr3_nt: TGCGCCAGCAGCTTGCAACGGCAGGGGATGTACTATGGCTACACCTTC
cdr3_aa: CASSLQRQGMYYGYTF
v_call: TRBV5-1
cdr3_length: 16
j_call: TRBJ1-2
clone_size: NA
d_call: NA

cdr3_nt: TGTGCCAGCAGCTCACTGCGGTTGCGGGGGAGGTCCCCTGATGAGCAGTTCTTC
cdr3_aa: CASSSLRLRGRSPDEQFF
v_call: TRBV11-3
cdr3_length: 18
j_call: TRBJ2-1
clone_size: NA
d_call: TRBD2

cdr3_nt: TGTGCCAGCAGCATCGGACTAGCGGGGATCCAAGAGACCCAGTACTTC
cdr3_aa: CASSIGLAGIQETQYF
v_call: TRBV5-4
cdr3_length: 16
j_call: TRBJ2-5
clone_size: NA
d_call: TRBD2

cdr3_nt: TGTGCCAGCAGCTTGCGGCCGGGAACAGGAAACACCATATATTTT
cdr3_aa: CASSLRPGTGNTIYF
v_call: TRBV5-5
cdr3_length: 15
j_call: TRBJ1-3
clone_size: NA
d_call: NA

cdr3_nt: TGCGCCAGCAGCTTGGTGGCAGGCTCCTCCTACGAGCAGTACTTC
cdr3_aa: CASSLVAGSSYEQYF
v_call: TRBV5-1
cdr3_length: 15
j_call: TRBJ2-7
clone_size: NA
d_call: NA

cdr3_nt: TGTGCCAGCAGTGGACAAAGCTCCTATAATTCACCCCTCCACTTT
cdr3_aa: CASSGQSSYNSPLHF
v_call: TRBV28
cdr3_length: 15
j_call: TRBJ1-6
clone_size: few
d_call: NA

cdr3_nt: TGTGCCAGCAGCTTAAGGGGCCGCGGGGCTGTCTCCTACAATGAGCAGTTCTTC
cdr3_aa: CASSLRGRGAVSYNEQFF
v_call: TRBV7-3
cdr3_length: 18
j_call: TRBJ2-1
clone_size: once
d_call: NA

cdr3_nt: TGTGCCAGCAGCTTAAGGGGGCTGTACAATGAGCAGTTCTTC
cdr3_aa: CASSLRGLYNEQFF
v_call: TRBV7-8
cdr3_length: 14
j_call: TRBJ2-1
clone_size: NA
d_call: TRBD1

cdr3_nt: TGTGCCAGCAGTCGACAGGGGCAGGACGATACGCAGTATTTT
cdr3_aa: CASSRQGQDDTQYF
v_call: TRBV2
cdr3_length: 14
j_call: TRBJ2-3
clone_size: NA
d_call: TRBD1

cdr3_nt: TGCGCCAGCAGCTTGGATGGGGGAGGATACAATGAGCAGTTCTTC
cdr3_aa: CASSLDGGGYNEQFF
v_call: TRBV5-1
cdr3_length: 15
j_call: TRBJ2-1
clone_size: NA
d_call: NA

cdr3_nt: TGTGCCAGCAGCTCTAGGACAGGCCTAAATCAGCCCCAGCATTTT
cdr3_aa: CASSSRTGLNQPQHF
v_call: TRBV7-2
cdr3_length: 15
j_call: TRBJ1-5
clone_size: NA
d_call: TRBD1

cdr3_nt: TGTGCCAGCAGCCCGGGACTGCGCACAGATACGCAGTATTTT
cdr3_aa: CASSPGLRTDTQYF
v_call: TRBV5-8
cdr3_length: 14
j_call: TRBJ2-3
clone_size: NA
d_call: NA

cdr3_nt: TGCGCCAGCAGCTTGGAGGGGGATCGGGACGAGCAGTACTTC
cdr3_aa: CASSLEGDRDEQYF
v_call: TRBV5-1
cdr3_length: 14
j_call: TRBJ2-7
clone_size: NA
d_call: NA

cdr3_nt: TGTGCCAGCAGCTGGGGGACAGATGGATATGGCTACACCTTC
cdr3_aa: CASSWGTDGYGYTF
v_call: TRBV5-8
cdr3_length: 14
j_call: TRBJ1-2
clone_size: NA
d_call: TRBD1

cdr3_nt: TGTGCCAGCAGCTTAGCTCACGGAGGGGGCCGGGAGACCCAGTACTTC
cdr3_aa: CASSLAHGGGRETQYF
v_call: TRBV7-2
cdr3_length: 16
j_call: TRBJ2-5
clone_size: NA
d_call: NA

cdr3_nt: TGTGCCAGCAGTCGCGGACAGGGGGCCCCCTACGAGCAGTACTTC
cdr3_aa: CASSRGQGAPYEQYF
v_call: TRBV28
cdr3_length: 15
j_call: TRBJ2-7
clone_size: NA
d_call: TRBD1

cdr3_nt: TGTGCCAGCAGCCAAGATCACAGGGTAGCGGGAGGTGGTGATACGCAGTATTTT
cdr3_aa: CASSQDHRVAGGGDTQYF
v_call: TRBV14
cdr3_length: 18
j_call: TRBJ2-3
clone_size: NA
d_call: TRBD2

cdr3_nt: TGTGCCAGCAGCCATGACAGGGCGGGCTACACCTTC
cdr3_aa: CASSHDRAGYTF
v_call: TRBV5-5
cdr3_length: 12
j_call: TRBJ1-2
clone_size: NA
d_call: TRBD1

cdr3_nt: TGTGCCAGCAGCTTACTACGTTCGGACAGAATAAATTCACCCCTCCACTTT
cdr3_aa: CASSLLRSDRINSPLHF
v_call: TRBV7-8
cdr3_length: 17
j_call: TRBJ1-6
clone_size: NA
d_call: NA

cdr3_nt: TGTGCCAGATGTAGTCAAGGGGGTGAGGGGTACTTC
cdr3_aa: CARCSQGGEGYF
v_call: TRBV27
cdr3_length: 12
j_call: TRBJ2-7
clone_size: NA
d_call: NA

cdr3_nt: TGTGCCAGCAGTGAATCCGGGGGGCAACAGCCCCAGCATTTT
cdr3_aa: CASSESGGQQPQHF
v_call: TRBV6-1
cdr3_length: 14
j_call: TRBJ1-5
clone_size: NA
d_call: NA

cdr3_nt: TGTGCCAGCAGTTATCTAGCGGGAAAGGATGAGCAGTTCTTC
cdr3_aa: CASSYLAGKDEQFF
v_call: TRBV27
cdr3_length: 14
j_call: TRBJ2-1
clone_size: once
d_call: TRBD2

cdr3_nt: TGTGCCAGCAGGGTCGAGGTAGGGCCCCAGCATTTT
cdr3_aa: CASRVEVGPQHF
v_call: TRBV28
cdr3_length: 12
j_call: TRBJ1-5
clone_size: NA
d_call: NA

cdr3_nt: TGTGCCAGCAGGGGACTAGCGGGGGGGGAATACAATGAGCAGTTCTTC
cdr3_aa: CASRGLAGGEYNEQFF
v_call: TRBV11-2
cdr3_length: 16
j_call: TRBJ2-1
clone_size: NA
d_call: TRBD2

cdr3_nt: TGTGCCAGCAGCTTAGCGCGGTTGACCGAGCAGTTCTTC
cdr3_aa: CASSLARLTEQFF
v_call: TRBV7-8
cdr3_length: 13
j_call: TRBJ2-1
clone_size: NA
d_call: NA

cdr3_nt: TGTGCCACCAGCAGAGGACAGAGTTCTTCCTACGAGCAGTACTTC
cdr3_aa: CATSRGQSSSYEQYF
v_call: TRBV15
cdr3_length: 15
j_call: TRBJ2-7
clone_size: once
d_call: NA

cdr3_nt: TGTGCCACCCGGCGGGAGGGGGGGGGTAACACTGAAGCTTTCTTT
cdr3_aa: CATRREGGGNTEAFF
v_call: TRBV6-1
cdr3_length: 15
j_call: TRBJ1-1
clone_size: NA
d_call: NA

cdr3_nt: TGTGCCAGCAGCTCCATTCAGGGCGCAGATACGCAGTATTTT
cdr3_aa: CASSSIQGADTQYF
v_call: TRBV6-4
cdr3_length: 14
j_call: TRBJ2-3
clone_size: NA
d_call: NA

cdr3_nt: TGCGCCAGCAGCTTTGGGCTAGCCCGAGAGACCCAGTACTTC
cdr3_aa: CASSFGLARETQYF
v_call: TRBV5-1
cdr3_length: 14
j_call: TRBJ2-5
clone_size: NA
d_call: NA

cdr3_nt: TGTGCCAGCTCAAGGCAGGCGATAGACTCTGGGGCCAACGTCCTGACTTTC
cdr3_aa: CASSRQAIDSGANVLTF
v_call: TRBV18
cdr3_length: 17
j_call: TRBJ2-6
clone_size: NA
d_call: NA

cdr3_nt: TGTGCCAGCAGTTACACAGGGGGTTTACCTTTCGGCAATCAGCCCCAGCATTTT
cdr3_aa: CASSYTGGLPFGNQPQHF
v_call: TRBV28
cdr3_length: 18
j_call: TRBJ1-5
clone_size: NA
d_call: TRBD1

cdr3_nt: TGTGCCAGTAGTATTGGGCCGACCCAGTACTTC
cdr3_aa: CASSIGPTQYF
v_call: TRBV19
cdr3_length: 11
j_call: TRBJ2-5
clone_size: NA
d_call: NA

cdr3_nt: TGCGCCAGCAGCCAAGAGGCCCAGGGTAGCAATCAGCCCCAGCATTTT
cdr3_aa: CASSQEAQGSNQPQHF
v_call: TRBV4-1
cdr3_length: 16
j_call: TRBJ1-5
clone_size: NA
d_call: NA

cdr3_nt: TGTGCCAGCAGTGCGGTAGCGGGAGAACAGTTCTTC
cdr3_aa: CASSAVAGEQFF
v_call: TRBV6-4
cdr3_length: 12
j_call: TRBJ2-1
clone_size: NA
d_call: TRBD2

cdr3_nt: TGTGCCAGCAGTGCGGGGGACCTTCTAGGGGAGCAGTACTTC
cdr3_aa: CASSAGDLLGEQYF
v_call: TRBV6-1
cdr3_length: 14
j_call: TRBJ2-5
clone_size: NA
d_call: NA